In its sample, the clone carrying this TCR beta chain was seen a few times. This entry belongs to a study of T-cell memory formation after mild COVID-19. TCR alpha and TCR beta cDNA libraries carrying sample barcodes and UMIs were produced by 5'RACE using constant-segment primers. TCRdb called the 5' RACE reads again in MiXCR, with one record for every CDR3 protein. The sample has about 470,000 distinct CDR3 sequences; more than 20% are singletons. J lost 3 bases, V lost 3 bases, and 3 bases had no gene match. CDR1 SEHNR and CDR2 FQNEAQ come from the germline V gene (reference sequence). The CDR3 is 15 amino acids.

The TCR sequence derives from an adult woman who had mild COVID-19 (a few samples of this study predate the infection). Cell type and time point are not known. V usage is TRBV7-9 and J usage is TRBJ2-2; the match to TRBD1 covers 8 bases. Material: PBMCs or a T cell subset sorted from them (not recorded which). The CDR3 DNA follows: TGTGCCAGCAGCTTTTCGACAGGGGACACCGGGGAGCTGTTTTTT. It codes for CASSFSTGDTGELFF.